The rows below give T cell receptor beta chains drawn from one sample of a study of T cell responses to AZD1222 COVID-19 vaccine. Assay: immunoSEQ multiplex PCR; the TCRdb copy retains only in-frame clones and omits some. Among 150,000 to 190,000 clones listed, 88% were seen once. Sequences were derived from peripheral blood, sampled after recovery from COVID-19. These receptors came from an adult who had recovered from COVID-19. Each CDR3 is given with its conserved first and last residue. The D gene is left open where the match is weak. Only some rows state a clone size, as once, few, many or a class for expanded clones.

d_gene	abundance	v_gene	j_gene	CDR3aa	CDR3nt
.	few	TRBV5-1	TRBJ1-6	CASSPRGDTHNSPLHF	TGCGCCAGCAGTCCGAGGGGGGACACCCATAATTCACCCCTCCACTTT
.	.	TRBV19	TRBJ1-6	CASSIDPTVRNSPLHF	TGTGCCAGTAGTATAGATCCCACGGTGAGGAATTCACCCCTCCACTTT
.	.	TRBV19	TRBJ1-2	CASSPRDSQGYTF	TGTGCCAGTAGTCCCCGGGATTCTCAGGGCTACACCTTC
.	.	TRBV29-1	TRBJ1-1	CSVVPRLNTEAFF	TGCAGCGTTGTTCCAAGACTGAACACTGAAGCTTTCTTT
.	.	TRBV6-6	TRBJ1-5	CASSYLAENSNQPQHF	TGTGCCAGCAGTTACTTGGCCGAGAATAGCAATCAGCCCCAGCATTTT
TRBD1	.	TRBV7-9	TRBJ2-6	CASSWTGDSGANVLTF	TGTGCCAGCAGCTGGACAGGGGACTCTGGGGCCAACGTCCTGACTTTC
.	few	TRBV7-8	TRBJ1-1	CASSLQGGDTEAFF	TGTGCCAGCAGCTTACAGGGCGGGGACACTGAAGCTTTCTTT
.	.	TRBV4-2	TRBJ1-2	CASSQEEDGWDIHGYTF	TGTGCCAGCAGCCAAGAAGAAGACGGTTGGGACATACATGGCTACACCTTC
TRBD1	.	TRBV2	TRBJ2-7	CASTWGQGRDEQYF	TGTGCCAGCACTTGGGGACAGGGAAGAGACGAGCAGTACTTC
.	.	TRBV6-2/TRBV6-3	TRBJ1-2	CASSPVSRGNYGYTF	TGTGCCAGCAGTCCAGTCAGCAGGGGTAACTATGGCTACACCTTC
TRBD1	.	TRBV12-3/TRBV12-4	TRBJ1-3	CAGYRGTGNTIYF	TGTGCCGGTTACAGGGGAACTGGAAACACCATATATTTT
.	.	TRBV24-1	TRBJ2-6	CATSDPSSGANVLTF	TGTGCCACCAGTGATCCAAGCTCTGGGGCCAACGTCCTGACTTTC
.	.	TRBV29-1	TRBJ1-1	CSVSSRPNTEAFF	TGCAGCGTTTCCTCTAGACCGAACACTGAAGCTTTCTTT
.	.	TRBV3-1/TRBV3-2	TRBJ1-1	CASSQASRGGTEAFF	TGTGCCAGCAGCCAAGCCTCCCGGGGCGGGACTGAAGCTTTCTTT
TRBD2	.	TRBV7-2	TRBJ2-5	CASSQVGTSGGGETQYF	TGTGCCAGCAGCCAAGTCGGGACTAGCGGGGGCGGTGAGACCCAGTACTTC
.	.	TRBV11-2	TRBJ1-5	CASSLGGRNRNQPQHF	TGTGCCAGCAGCTTAGGAGGACGGAACCGCAACCAGCCCCAGCATTTT
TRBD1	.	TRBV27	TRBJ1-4	CASRPDRGNEKLFF	TGTGCCAGCAGACCTGACAGGGGTAATGAAAAACTGTTTTTT
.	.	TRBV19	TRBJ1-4	CASSIPSTNEKLFF	TGTGCCAGTAGTATCCCGTCAACTAATGAAAAACTGTTTTTT
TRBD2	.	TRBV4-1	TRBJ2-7	CASSQPKGLAGAENVYEQYF	TGCGCCAGCAGCCAACCCAAGGGACTAGCGGGGGCCGAGAACGTGTACGAGCAGTACTTC
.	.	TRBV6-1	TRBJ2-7	CASSETGGGYEQYF	TGTGCCAGCAGTGAAACCGGGGGCGGCTACGAGCAGTACTTC
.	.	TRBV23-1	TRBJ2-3	CASSQRGGGGDTQYF	TGCGCCAGCAGTCAACGAGGAGGGGGCGGAGATACGCAGTATTTT
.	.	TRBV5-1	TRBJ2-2	CASSSPGQGGNTGELFF	TGCGCCAGCAGCTCCCCTGGACAAGGAGGGAACACCGGGGAGCTGTTTTTT
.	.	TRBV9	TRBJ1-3	CASSVDFPGNTIYF	TGTGCCAGCAGCGTAGACTTTCCGGGAAACACCATATATTTT
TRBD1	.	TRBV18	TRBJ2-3	CASSQRTGGGDTQYF	TGTGCCAGCTCACAGAGGACAGGGGGAGGAGATACGCAGTATTTT
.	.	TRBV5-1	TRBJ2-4	CASSWGSGNAKNIQYF	TGCGCCAGCAGCTGGGGGTCGGGGAACGCCAAAAACATTCAGTACTTC
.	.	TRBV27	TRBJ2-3	CASSLGSIDTQYF	TGTGCCAGCAGTTTAGGTAGCATAGATACGCAGTATTTT
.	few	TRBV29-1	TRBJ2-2	CSVEEAILAGELFF	TGCAGCGTTGAAGAGGCGATTCTGGCCGGGGAGCTGTTTTTT
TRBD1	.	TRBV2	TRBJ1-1	CALGTGGTEAFF	TGTGCCCTCGGGACAGGGGGCACTGAAGCTTTCTTT
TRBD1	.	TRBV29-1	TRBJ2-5	CSVWGQGETQYF	TGCAGCGTTTGGGGACAGGGGGAGACCCAGTACTTC
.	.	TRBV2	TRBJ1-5	CASRVDSNQPQHF	TGTGCCAGCAGGGTGGACAGCAATCAGCCCCAGCATTTT
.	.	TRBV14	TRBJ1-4	CASSQTKINEKLFF	TGTGCCAGCAGCCAAACAAAGATAAATGAAAAACTGTTTTTT
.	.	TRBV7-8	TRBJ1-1	CASSFAGPERGTEAFF	TGTGCCAGCAGCTTCGCCGGCCCCGAGAGGGGCACTGAAGCTTTCTTT
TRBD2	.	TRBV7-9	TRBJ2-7	CASSLGRDYSYEQYF	TGTGCCAGCAGCTTAGGTCGGGACTATTCCTACGAGCAGTACTTC
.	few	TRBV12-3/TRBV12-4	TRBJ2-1	CASSLASGFEQFF	TGTGCCAGCAGTTTAGCCTCGGGTTTTGAGCAGTTCTTC
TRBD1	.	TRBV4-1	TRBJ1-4	CASSQPGQVNEKLFF	TGCGCCAGCAGCCAACCGGGACAGGTGAATGAAAAACTGTTTTTT
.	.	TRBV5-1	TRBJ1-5	CASSPDGNQPQHF	TGCGCCAGCAGCCCTGACGGCAATCAGCCCCAGCATTTT
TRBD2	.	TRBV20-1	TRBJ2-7	CSASIKVGGEQYF	TGCAGTGCTAGTATAAAGGTGGGGGGGGAGCAGTACTTC
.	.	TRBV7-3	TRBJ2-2	CASSLTFGAGELFF	TGTGCCAGCAGCTTAACGTTTGGGGCCGGGGAGCTGTTTTTT
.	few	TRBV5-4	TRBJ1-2	CASSRTGIRGGYTF	TGTGCCAGCAGCCGAACAGGGATCCGGGGGGGCTACACCTTC
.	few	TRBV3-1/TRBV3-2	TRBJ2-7	CASSQDVGKRDEQYF	TGTGCCAGCAGCCAAGACGTCGGGAAAAGGGACGAGCAGTACTTC
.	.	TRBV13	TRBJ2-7	CASSLGSSYEQYF	TGTGCCAGCAGCTTAGGGAGTTCCTACGAGCAGTACTTC
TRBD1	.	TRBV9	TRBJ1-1	CASSVASGGTEAFF	TGTGCCAGCAGCGTAGCTTCAGGGGGGACTGAAGCTTTCTTT
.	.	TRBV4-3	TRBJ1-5	CASSQDIVQPQHF	TGCGCCAGCAGCCAAGACATTGTCCAGCCCCAGCATTTT
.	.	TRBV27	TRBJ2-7	CASRRVGGTSEQYF	TGTGCCAGCAGAAGGGTCGGGGGAACAAGCGAGCAGTACTTC
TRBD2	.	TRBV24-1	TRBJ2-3	CATSDLAGTYPHTQYF	TGTGCCACCAGTGATTTAGCGGGAACCTATCCCCATACGCAGTATTTT
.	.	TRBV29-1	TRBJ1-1	CSVDPVGVGEAFF	TGCAGCGTAGACCCGGTGGGGGTAGGTGAAGCTTTCTTT
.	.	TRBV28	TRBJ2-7	CASSLNRDTYEQYF	TGTGCCAGCAGTTTAAACAGGGATACCTACGAGCAGTACTTC
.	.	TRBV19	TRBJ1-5	CASSIAGTSNQPQHF	TGTGCCAGTAGTATAGCGGGGACAAGCAATCAGCCCCAGCATTTT
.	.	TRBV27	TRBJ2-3	CASRQPGTWGDTQYF	TGTGCCAGCAGACAACCTGGGACTTGGGGAGATACGCAGTATTTT
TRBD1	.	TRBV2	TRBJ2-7	CASTGTGSHEQYF	TGTGCCAGCACCGGGACAGGGTCCCACGAGCAGTACTTC
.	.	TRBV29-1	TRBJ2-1	CSVEGPISYNEQFF	TGCAGCGTTGAAGGACCGATCTCCTACAATGAGCAGTTCTTC
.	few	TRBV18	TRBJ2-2	CASSGLESGELFF	TGTGCCAGCTCGGGATTGGAGTCCGGGGAGCTGTTTTTT
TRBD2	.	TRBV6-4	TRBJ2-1	CASSGTSDNEQFF	TGTGCCAGCAGTGGGACTAGCGACAATGAGCAGTTCTTC
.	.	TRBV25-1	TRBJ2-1	CASSPQEDEQFF	TGTGCCAGCAGCCCCCAGGAGGATGAGCAGTTCTTC
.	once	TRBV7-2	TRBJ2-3	CASSVTGSTDTQYF	TGTGCCAGCAGCGTAACAGGAAGCACAGATACGCAGTATTTT
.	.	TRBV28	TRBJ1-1	CASTPPKAGARNTEAFF	TGTGCCAGCACCCCCCCTAAAGCAGGGGCAAGGAACACTGAAGCTTTCTTT
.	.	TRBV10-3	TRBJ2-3	CAIKRGNTQYF	TGTGCCATCAAAAGAGGGAATACGCAGTATTTT
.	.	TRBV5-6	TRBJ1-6	CASSLDPIQNSPLHF	TGTGCCAGCAGCCTGGACCCAATTCAGAATTCACCCCTCCACTTT
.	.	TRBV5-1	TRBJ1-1	CASSLPGQTTEAFF	TGCGCCAGCAGCTTGCCCGGACAGACCACTGAAGCTTTCTTT